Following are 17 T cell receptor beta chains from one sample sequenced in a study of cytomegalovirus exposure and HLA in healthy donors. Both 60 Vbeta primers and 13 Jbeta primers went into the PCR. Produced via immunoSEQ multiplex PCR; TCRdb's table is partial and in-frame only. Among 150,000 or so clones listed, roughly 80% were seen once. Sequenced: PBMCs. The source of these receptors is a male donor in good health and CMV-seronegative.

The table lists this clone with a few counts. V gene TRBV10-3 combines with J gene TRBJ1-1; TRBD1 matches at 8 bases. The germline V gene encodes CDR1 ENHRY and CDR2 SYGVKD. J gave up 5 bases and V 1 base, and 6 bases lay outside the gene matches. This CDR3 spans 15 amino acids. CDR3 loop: CAISEYQGARTEAFF. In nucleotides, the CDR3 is TGTGCCATCAGTGAGTATCAGGGGGCGCGGACTGAAGCTTTCTTT.

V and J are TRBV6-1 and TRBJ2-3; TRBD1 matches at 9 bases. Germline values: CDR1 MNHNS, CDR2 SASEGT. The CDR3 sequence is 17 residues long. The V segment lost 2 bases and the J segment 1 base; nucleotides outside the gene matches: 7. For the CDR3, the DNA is TGTGCCAGCAGTGAAATTTGGACAGGGGTAGGCACAGATACGCAGTATTTT. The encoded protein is CASSEIWTGVGTDTQYF.

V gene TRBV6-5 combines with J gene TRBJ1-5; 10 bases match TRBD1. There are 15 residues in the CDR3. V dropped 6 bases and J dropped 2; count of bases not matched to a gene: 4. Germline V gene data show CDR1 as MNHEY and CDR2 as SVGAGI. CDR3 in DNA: TGTGCCAGCAGCCCCGGGACAGGGGGCAATCAGCCCCAGCATTTT. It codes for CASSPGTGGNQPQHF.

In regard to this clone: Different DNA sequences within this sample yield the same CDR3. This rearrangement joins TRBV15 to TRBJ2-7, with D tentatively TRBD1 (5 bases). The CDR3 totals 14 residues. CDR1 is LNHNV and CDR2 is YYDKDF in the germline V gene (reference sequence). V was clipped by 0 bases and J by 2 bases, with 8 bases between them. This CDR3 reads CATSRDQGTYEQYF. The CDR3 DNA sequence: TGTGCCACCAGCAGAGATCAGGGTACCTACGAGCAGTACTTC.

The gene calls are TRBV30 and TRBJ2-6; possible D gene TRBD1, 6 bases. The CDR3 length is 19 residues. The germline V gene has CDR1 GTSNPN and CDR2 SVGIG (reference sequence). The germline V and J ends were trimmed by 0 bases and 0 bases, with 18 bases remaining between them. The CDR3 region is CAWSVLTGLTLSGANVLTF. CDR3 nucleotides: TGTGCCTGGAGTGTGTTGACAGGCCTGACCCTCTCTGGGGCCAACGTCCTGACTTTC.

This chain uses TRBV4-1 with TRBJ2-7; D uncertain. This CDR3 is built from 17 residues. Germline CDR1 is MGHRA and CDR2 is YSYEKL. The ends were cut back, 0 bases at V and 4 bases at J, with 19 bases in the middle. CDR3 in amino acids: CASSQDRSFRIGYEQYF. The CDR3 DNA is TGCGCCAGCAGCCAAGATCGGTCCTTCCGGATCGGGTACGAGCAGTACTTC.

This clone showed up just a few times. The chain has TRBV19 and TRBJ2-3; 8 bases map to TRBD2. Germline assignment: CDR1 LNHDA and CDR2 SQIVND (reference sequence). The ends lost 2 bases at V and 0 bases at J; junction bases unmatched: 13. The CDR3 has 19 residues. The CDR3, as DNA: TGTGCCAGTAGTATATGGCGAGACAATAGCGGGGCCAGCACAGATACGCAGTATTTT. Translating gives CASSIWRDNSGASTDTQYF.

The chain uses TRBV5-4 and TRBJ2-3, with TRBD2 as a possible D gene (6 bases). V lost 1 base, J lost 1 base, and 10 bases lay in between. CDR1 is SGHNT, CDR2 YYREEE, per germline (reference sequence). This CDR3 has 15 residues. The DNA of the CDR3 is TGTGCCAGCAGCTTGATAGGAGGGGGCACAGATACGCAGTATTTT. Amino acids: CASSLIGGGTDTQYF.

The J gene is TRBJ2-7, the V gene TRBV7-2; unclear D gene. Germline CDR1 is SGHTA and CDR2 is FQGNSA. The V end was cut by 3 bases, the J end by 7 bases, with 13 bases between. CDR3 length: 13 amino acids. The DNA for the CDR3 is TGTGCCAGCAGCTTGGGTGCCGTGGAGGAGCAGTACTTC. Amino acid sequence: CASSLGAVEEQYF.

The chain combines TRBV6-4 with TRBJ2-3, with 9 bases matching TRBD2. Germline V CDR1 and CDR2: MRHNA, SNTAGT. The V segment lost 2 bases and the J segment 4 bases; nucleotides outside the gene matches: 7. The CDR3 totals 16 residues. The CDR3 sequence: CASSDTLAGVPDTQYF. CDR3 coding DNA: TGTGCCAGCAGTGACACCTTAGCGGGAGTTCCAGATACGCAGTATTTT.

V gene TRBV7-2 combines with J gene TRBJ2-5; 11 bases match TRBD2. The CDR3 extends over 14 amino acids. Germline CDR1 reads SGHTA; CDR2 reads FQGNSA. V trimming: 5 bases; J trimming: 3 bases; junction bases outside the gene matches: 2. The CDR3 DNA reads TGTGCCAGCAGCCTTAGCGGGGGGGAAGAGACCCAGTACTTC. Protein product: CASSLSGGEETQYF.

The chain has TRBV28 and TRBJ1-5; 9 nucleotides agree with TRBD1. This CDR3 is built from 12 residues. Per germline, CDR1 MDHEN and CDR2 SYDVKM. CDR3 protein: CETGGGNQPQHF. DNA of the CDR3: TGTGAAACAGGGGGCGGCAATCAGCCCCAGCATTTT.

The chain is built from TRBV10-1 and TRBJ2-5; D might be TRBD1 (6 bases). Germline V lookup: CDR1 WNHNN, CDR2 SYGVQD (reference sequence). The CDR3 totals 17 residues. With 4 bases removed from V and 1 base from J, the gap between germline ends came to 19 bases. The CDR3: CASSVKGQGLPQETQYF. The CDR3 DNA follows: TGCGCCAGCAGTGTAAAGGGGCAGGGGCTCCCCCAAGAGACCCAGTACTTC.

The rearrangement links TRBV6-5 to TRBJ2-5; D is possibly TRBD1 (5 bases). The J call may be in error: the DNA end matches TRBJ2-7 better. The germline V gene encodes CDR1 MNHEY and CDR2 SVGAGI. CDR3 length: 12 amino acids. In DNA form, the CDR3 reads TGTGCCAGCAGCCCCAGGGCCTACGAGCAGTACTTC. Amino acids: CASSPRAYEQYF.

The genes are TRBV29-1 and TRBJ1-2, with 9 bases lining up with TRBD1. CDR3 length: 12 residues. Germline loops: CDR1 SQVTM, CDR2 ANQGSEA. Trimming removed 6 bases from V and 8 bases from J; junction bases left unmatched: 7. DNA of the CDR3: TGCAGCGTGGGGACAGGGATTGGCGGCTACACCTTC. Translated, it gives CSVGTGIGGYTF.

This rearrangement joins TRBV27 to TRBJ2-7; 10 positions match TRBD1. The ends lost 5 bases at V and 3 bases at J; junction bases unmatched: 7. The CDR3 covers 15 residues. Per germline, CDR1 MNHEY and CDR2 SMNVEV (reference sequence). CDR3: CASSIRTGGIYEQYF. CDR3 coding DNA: TGTGCCAGCAGTATCCGGACAGGGGGGATCTACGAGCAGTACTTC.

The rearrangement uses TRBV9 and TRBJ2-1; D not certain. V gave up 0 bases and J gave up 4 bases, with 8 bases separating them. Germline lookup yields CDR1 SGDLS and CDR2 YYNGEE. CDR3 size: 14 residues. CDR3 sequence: CASSVGLAYNEQFF. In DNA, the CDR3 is TGTGCCAGCAGCGTAGGGCTGGCTTACAATGAGCAGTTCTTC.